The 20 T cell receptor beta chains listed next were all sequenced from one sample in a study of T cell repertoires and HLA-DP antigens. These receptors' antigens are unknown. TCRdb keeps only in-frame clones here, not all; method: immunoSEQ multiplex PCR. This table holds tens of thousands of clones, around 77% found once. The sample was CD4+ T cells from PBMCs. The receptors were sampled from a man aged 55 to 70 in good health and CMV-seronegative.

The J gene is TRBJ1-2, the V gene TRBV19; D ambiguous. Trimming took 9 bases from V and 0 from J, leaving 23 bases between them. The germline gives CDR1 LNHDA, CDR2 SQIVND (reference sequence). The CDR3 has 17 amino acids. For the CDR3, the DNA is TGTGCCAGCGCTTTTATACTACCGGGGTTAGCTAACTATGGCTACACCTTC. Encoded protein: CASAFILPGLANYGYTF.

This clone showed up just once. The chain employs TRBV5-4 and TRBJ2-1; D is perhaps TRBD1 or TRBD2 (5 bases each). This CDR3 comprises 12 residues. Between the trimmed V and J ends, which lost 6 bases and 8 bases, there was a span of 12 bases. Germline CDR1 is SGHNT and CDR2 is YYREEE (reference sequence). CDR3 DNA sequence: TGTGCCAGCAACTCTTGGGGGTATGAGCAGTTCTTC. Its protein is CASNSWGYEQFF.

About this clone: Additional DNA sequences in this sample encode the identical CDR3. V is TRBV19 and J is TRBJ1-1; D is perhaps TRBD1 (5 bases). Trimming removed 3 bases from V and 1 base from J, with 9 bases in between. The CDR3 is made up of 14 amino acids. CDR1 and CDR2 (germline): LNHDA, SQIVND (reference sequence). Written as DNA, the CDR3 is TGTGCCAGTAGTATTGGGGCACGGAACACTGAAGCTTTCTTT. It codes for CASSIGARNTEAFF.

This clone was seen more than once but under ten times. Here the CDR3 DNA reads TGCGCCAGCGGGACAGGGCTTGCTCAGCCCCAGCATTTT. It is translated as CASGTGLAQPQHF. This rearrangement joins TRBV10-2 to TRBJ1-5; 9 positions match TRBD1. Germline CDR1 and CDR2: WSHSY and SAAADI. The V gene end was trimmed by 8 bases and the J gene end by 6 bases; junction bases not matched to a gene: 5. The CDR3 totals 13 residues.

The chain is built from TRBV7-2 and TRBJ2-2; D is possibly TRBD1 (5 bases). The V end was cut by 2 bases, the J end by 0 bases, with 7 bases between. In germline, CDR1 is SGHTA, CDR2 FQGNSA. The CDR3 runs 15 residues. Here the CDR3 DNA reads TGTGCCAGCAGCTTATACAGGACGAACACCGGGGAGCTGTTTTTT. Protein: CASSLYRTNTGELFF.

The chain uses TRBV19 and TRBJ2-5, with D possibly matching TRBD2 (5 bases). There are 15 residues in the CDR3. Germline CDR1 reads LNHDA; CDR2 reads SQIVND (reference sequence). Trimming took 3 bases from V and 2 from J, leaving 13 bases between them. CDR3 DNA sequence: TGTGCCAGTAGTATTAACCCCGGCGGGCAAGAGACCCAGTACTTC. Translating it yields CASSINPGGQETQYF.

The genes are TRBV7-2 and TRBJ1-6, with D possibly TRBD1 on 6 matching bases. V gave up 5 bases and J gave up 3 bases, with 11 bases separating them. Germline assignment: CDR1 SGHTA and CDR2 FQGNSA. The CDR3 is 15 residues long. Here the CDR3 DNA reads TGTGCCAGCAGCAAGCAGGGGTTCTATAATTCACCCCTCCACTTT. It yields the protein CASSKQGFYNSPLHF.

This rearrangement joins TRBV6-1 to TRBJ1-5, with D possibly being TRBD1 (6 bases). Trimming shortened V by 7 bases and J by 5 bases, and 15 bases separated the two germline ends. This CDR3 comprises 14 residues. Germline V gene data show CDR1 as MNHNS and CDR2 as SASEGT. CDR3 sequence: CASTHTGSDQPQHF. DNA for the CDR3: TGTGCCAGCACCCACACAGGGTCTGATCAGCCCCAGCATTTT.

This clone was observed once. The chain carries TRBV4-3 and TRBJ1-1, with D uncertain. V gave up 0 bases and J gave up 4 bases, with 12 bases separating them. Germline loops: CDR1 LGHNA, CDR2 YSLEER. The CDR3 has 15 residues. In DNA, the CDR3 is TGCGCCAGCAGCCAAGATTGGGGAGGGTTCACTGAAGCTTTCTTT. It yields the protein CASSQDWGGFTEAFF.

This chain connects TRBV11-2 to TRBJ2-5, with D perhaps TRBD2 (7 bases). Trimming cost V 7 bases and J 3 bases, with 18 bases left between them. The CDR3 consists of 15 residues. Germline-derived CDR1 and CDR2 are SGHAT and FQNNGV. CDR3 region: CASTPRAGAKETQYF. The CDR3 DNA sequence: TGTGCCAGCACCCCTCGGGCGGGGGCTAAAGAGACCCAGTACTTC.

The V call is TRBV21-1, the J call TRBJ1-2. TRBV21-1 is listed as a pseudogene. The CDR3 is 17 residues long. CDR3 coding DNA: TGTGCCAGCAGCAAAATCCTGTGGGGGGGAAGGGACTATGGCTACACCTTC. This translates into CASSKILWGGRDYGYTF.

The chain joins TRBV11-2 to TRBJ2-5; TRBD2 is a possible D gene (5 bases). V was pared by 5 bases and J by 3 bases, with 19 bases between. CDR1 and CDR2 (germline): SGHAT, FQNNGV. The CDR3 has 16 amino acids. CDR3 coding DNA: TGTGCCAGCAGCGGCCTAGGGCGAGCGGAGGAAGAGACCCAGTACTTC. Amino acids: CASSGLGRAEEETQYF.

This clone was picked up a small number of times. The same CDR3 arises from other DNA sequences in this sample as well. The chain links TRBV30 to TRBJ1-2; D not resolved. V was clipped by 0 bases and J by 8 bases, with 10 bases between them. From germline, CDR1 is GTSNPN and CDR2 SVGIG (reference sequence). The CDR3 has 12 residues. In nucleotides, the CDR3 is TGTGCCTGGAGTGTTGACTTTGGAGGCTACACCTTC. It specifies CAWSVDFGGYTF.

The chain carries TRBV9 and TRBJ1-1; D call uncertain. There are 17 residues in the CDR3. CDR1 and CDR2 (germline): SGDLS, YYNGEE. Trimming cost V 0 bases and J 3 bases, with 18 bases left between them. This chain's CDR3 is CASSVAFADGGDTEAFF. In DNA, the CDR3 is TGTGCCAGCAGCGTAGCGTTCGCAGATGGTGGGGACACTGAAGCTTTCTTT. Full variable domain (remainder filled in from reference TRBV9 and TRBJ1-1): DSGVTQTPKHLITATGQRVTLRCSPRSGDLSVYWYQQSLDQGLQFLIQYYNGEERAKGNILERFSAQQFPDLHSELNLSSLELGDSALYFCASSVAFADGGDTEAFFGQGTRLTVV.

This chain uses TRBV9 with TRBJ2-2; 8 bases match TRBD2. The CDR3 has 16 residues. Per the germline V gene, CDR1 is SGDLS and CDR2 is YYNGEE. After removal of 1 base from V and 0 bases from J, the junction contained 2 bases not matched to a gene. CDR3 DNA sequence: TGTGCCAGCAGCGTATCTAGCGGGCCGAACACCGGGGAGCTGTTTTTT. Protein: CASSVSSGPNTGELFF.

This chain links TRBV7-7 with TRBJ2-7, with a possible D match to TRBD1 (6 bases). Trimming took 0 bases from V and 2 from J, leaving 8 bases between them. The CDR3 covers 14 residues. Germline values: CDR1 SSHAT, CDR2 FNYEAQ (reference sequence). For the CDR3, the DNA is TGTGCCAGCAGCTTAGCCCCAGGGGCCTACGAGCAGTACGTC. The encoded protein is CASSLAPGAYEQYV.

This clone was counted a few times. The rearrangement links TRBV7-3 to TRBJ2-1; D possibly corresponds to TRBD2 (6 bases). Germline lookup yields CDR1 SGHTA and CDR2 FQGTGA. This CDR3 is 14 amino acids long. Deletions cut 5 bases from V and 9 bases from J, with 17 bases between. The CDR3 bases are TGTGCCAGCAGCCCGAGGATACTAGCAGCTGAGCAGTTCTTC. Translating it yields CASSPRILAAEQFF.

The gene calls are TRBV11-2 and TRBJ1-1, with TRBD1 matching over 7 bases. The V gene's germline CDR1 is SGHAT and CDR2 FQNNGV. The CDR3 runs 14 residues. V dropped 8 bases and J dropped 2; count of bases not matched to a gene: 8. CDR3 amino acids: CASASTGINTEAFF. The CDR3 DNA reads as TGTGCCAGCGCCTCGACAGGGATTAACACTGAAGCTTTCTTT.

The V call is TRBV19, the J call TRBJ1-2; D call uncertain. Trimming pared 3 bases from V and 4 bases from J, leaving 12 bases between. The CDR3 totals 14 residues. CDR1 is LNHDA, CDR2 SQIVND, per germline (reference sequence). CDR3 residues: CASSMDRTGYGYTF. CDR3 in DNA: TGTGCCAGTAGTATGGACCGAACCGGCTATGGCTACACCTTC.

This clone is a singleton in its sample. This chain's CDR3 is CASSLAAGRVGTSGANVLTF. CDR3 coding DNA: TGTGCCAGCAGTTTGGCCGCAGGGAGGGTAGGGACCTCTGGGGCCAACGTCCTGACTTTC. The chain recombines TRBV28 with TRBJ2-6, with 7 bases aligning to TRBD2. The germline gives CDR1 MDHEN, CDR2 SYDVKM. CDR3 size: 20 residues. Trimming at V came to 3 bases and at J to 0 bases, leaving 14 bases not matched to a gene.